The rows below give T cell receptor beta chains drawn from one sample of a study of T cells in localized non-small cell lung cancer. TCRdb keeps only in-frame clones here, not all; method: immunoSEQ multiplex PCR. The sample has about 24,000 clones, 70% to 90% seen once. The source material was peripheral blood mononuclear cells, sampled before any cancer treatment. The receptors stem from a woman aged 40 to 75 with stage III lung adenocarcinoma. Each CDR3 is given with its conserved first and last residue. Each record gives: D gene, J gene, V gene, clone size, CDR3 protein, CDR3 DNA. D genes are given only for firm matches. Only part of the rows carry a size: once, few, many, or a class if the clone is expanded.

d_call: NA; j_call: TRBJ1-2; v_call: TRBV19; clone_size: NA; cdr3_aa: CASSINLPGAGNYGYTF; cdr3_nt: TGTGCCAGTAGTATCAACTTGCCTGGTGCGGGTAACTATGGCTACACCTTC
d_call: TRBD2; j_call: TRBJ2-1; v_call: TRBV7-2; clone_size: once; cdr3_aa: CASSLASGGPSSYNEQFF; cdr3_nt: TGTGCCAGCAGCTTAGCAAGCGGGGGGCCTAGCTCCTACAATGAGCAGTTCTTC
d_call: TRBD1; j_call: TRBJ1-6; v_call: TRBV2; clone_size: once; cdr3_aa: CASARDSNNSPLHF; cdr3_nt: TGTGCCAGCGCGCGGGACAGTAATAATTCACCCCTCCACTTT
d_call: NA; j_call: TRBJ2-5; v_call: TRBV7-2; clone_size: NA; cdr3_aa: CASNLRRQETQYF; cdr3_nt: TGTGCCAGCAACCTCCGGCGGCAAGAGACCCAGTACTTC
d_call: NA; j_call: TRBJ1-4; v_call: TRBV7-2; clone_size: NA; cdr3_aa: CASSPGGGLLDGEKLFF; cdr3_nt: TGTGCCAGCAGTCCTGGGGGGGGCTTATTAGATGGGGAAAAACTGTTTTTT
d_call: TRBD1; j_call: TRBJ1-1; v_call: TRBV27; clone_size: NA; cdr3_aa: CASSKSTGSWEAFF; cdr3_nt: TGTGCCAGCAGTAAATCGACAGGGTCTTGGGAAGCTTTCTTT
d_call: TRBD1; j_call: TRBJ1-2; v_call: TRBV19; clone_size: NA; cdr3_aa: CASSAPDRANYGYTF; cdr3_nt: TGTGCCAGTAGTGCCCCGGACAGGGCAAACTATGGCTACACCTTC
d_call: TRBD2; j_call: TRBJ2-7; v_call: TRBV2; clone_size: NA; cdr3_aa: CAAGRLGSGSYEQYF; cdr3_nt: TGTGCCGCGGGGCGTCTGGGTAGCGGGAGTTACGAGCAGTACTTC
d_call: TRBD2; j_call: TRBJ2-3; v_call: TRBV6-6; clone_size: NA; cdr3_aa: CASSGGADTQYF; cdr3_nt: TGTGCCAGCAGCGGGGGGGCAGATACGCAGTATTTT
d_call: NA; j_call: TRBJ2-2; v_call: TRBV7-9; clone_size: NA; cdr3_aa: CASSFGLGARTGELFF; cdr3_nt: TGTGCCAGCAGCTTCGGCTTGGGCGCGCGCACCGGGGAGCTGTTTTTT
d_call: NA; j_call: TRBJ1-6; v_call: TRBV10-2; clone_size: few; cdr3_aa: CASSERRTVSNSPLHF; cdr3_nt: TGCGCCAGCAGTGAACGAAGGACAGTCTCTAATTCACCCCTCCACTTT
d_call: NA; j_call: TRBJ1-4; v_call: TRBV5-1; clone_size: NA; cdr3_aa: CASSLGGVSEKLFF; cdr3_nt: TGCGCCAGCAGCTTGGGGGGAGTCTCCGAAAAACTGTTTTTT
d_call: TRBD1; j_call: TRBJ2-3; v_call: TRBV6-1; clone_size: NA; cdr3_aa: CASIQDRGRDTQYF; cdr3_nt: TGTGCCAGCATCCAGGACAGGGGACGTGATACGCAGTATTTT
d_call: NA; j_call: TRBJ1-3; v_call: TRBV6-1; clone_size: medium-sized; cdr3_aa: CASSDGVSGNTIYF; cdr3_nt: TGTGCCAGCAGTGATGGGGTCTCTGGAAACACCATATATTTT
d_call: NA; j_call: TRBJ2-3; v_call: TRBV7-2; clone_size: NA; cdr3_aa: CASSLGRYLSTDTQYF; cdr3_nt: TGTGCCAGCAGCTTGGGGAGGTACCTTAGCACAGATACGCAGTATTTT
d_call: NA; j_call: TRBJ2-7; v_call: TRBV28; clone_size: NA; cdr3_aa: CASSLYRDEQYF; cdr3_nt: TGTGCCAGCAGTTTGTACAGGGACGAGCAGTACTTC
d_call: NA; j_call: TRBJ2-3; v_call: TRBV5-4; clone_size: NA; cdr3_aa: CASSLVPFETQYF; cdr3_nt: TGTGCCAGCAGCTTGGTTCCCTTTGAAACGCAGTATTTT
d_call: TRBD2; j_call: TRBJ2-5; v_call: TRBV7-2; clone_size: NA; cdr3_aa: CASSLWASGSGQETQYF; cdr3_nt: TGTGCCAGCAGCTTATGGGCTAGCGGGAGTGGGCAAGAGACCCAGTACTTC
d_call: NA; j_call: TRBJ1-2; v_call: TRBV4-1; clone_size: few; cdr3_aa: CASSLETGGYTF; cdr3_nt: TGCGCCAGCAGCCTCGAGACGGGCGGCTACACCTTC
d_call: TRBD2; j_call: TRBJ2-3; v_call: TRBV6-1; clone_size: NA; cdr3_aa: CASSDLPAGVTTDTQYF; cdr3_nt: TGTGCCAGCAGTGATCTCCCAGCGGGGGTGACCACAGATACGCAGTATTTT
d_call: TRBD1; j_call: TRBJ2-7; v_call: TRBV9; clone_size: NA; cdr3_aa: CASSSRQGAYEQYF; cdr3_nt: TGTGCCAGCAGCTCGCGACAGGGGGCCTACGAGCAGTACTTC
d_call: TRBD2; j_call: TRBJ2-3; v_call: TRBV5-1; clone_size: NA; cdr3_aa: CASSFGGRADTQYF; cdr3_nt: TGCGCCAGCAGCTTCGGCGGGAGGGCAGATACGCAGTATTTT
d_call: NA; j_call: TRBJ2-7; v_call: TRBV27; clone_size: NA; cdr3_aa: CASSFTDSSYEQYF; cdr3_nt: TGTGCCAGCAGTTTTACAGACAGCTCCTACGAGCAGTACTTC
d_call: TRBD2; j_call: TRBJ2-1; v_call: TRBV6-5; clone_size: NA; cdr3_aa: CASTELAGPYNEQFF; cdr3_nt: TGTGCCAGCACCGAACTAGCGGGACCCTACAATGAGCAGTTCTTC
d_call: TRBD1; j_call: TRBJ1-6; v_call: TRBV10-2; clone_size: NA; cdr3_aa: CASSGTGEESPLHF; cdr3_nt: TGCGCCAGCAGCGGGACAGGGGAGGAATCACCCCTCCACTTT
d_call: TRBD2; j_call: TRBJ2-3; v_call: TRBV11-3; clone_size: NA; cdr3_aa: CASSLGRTSGSTDTQYF; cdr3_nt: TGTGCCAGCAGCTTAGGGAGGACTAGCGGGAGCACAGATACGCAGTATTTT
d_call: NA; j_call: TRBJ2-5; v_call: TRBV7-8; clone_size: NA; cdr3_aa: CASSPGRGRETQYF; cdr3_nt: TGTGCCAGCAGCCCAGGACGGGGACGGGAGACCCAGTACTTC
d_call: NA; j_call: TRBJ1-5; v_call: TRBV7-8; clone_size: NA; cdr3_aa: CASSLAGSNQPQHF; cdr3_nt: TGTGCCAGCAGCTTAGCAGGTAGCAATCAGCCCCAGCATTTT
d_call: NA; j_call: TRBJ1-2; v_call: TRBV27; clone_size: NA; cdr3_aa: CASRFGGGVSGYTF; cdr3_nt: TGTGCCAGCAGGTTTGGGGGAGGGGTATCGGGCTACACCTTC
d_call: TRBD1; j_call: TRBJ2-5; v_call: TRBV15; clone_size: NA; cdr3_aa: CATGQGAVETQYF; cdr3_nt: TGTGCCACCGGGCAGGGGGCAGTGGAGACCCAGTACTTC
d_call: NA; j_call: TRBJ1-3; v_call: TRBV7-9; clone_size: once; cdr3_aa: CASSQGRGPSGNTIYF; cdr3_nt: TGTGCCAGCAGTCAAGGGCGCGGACCCTCTGGAAACACCATATATTTT
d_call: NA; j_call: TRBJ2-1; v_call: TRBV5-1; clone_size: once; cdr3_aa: CASSFAGTYTYNEQFF; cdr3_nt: TGCGCCAGCAGCTTCGCCGGGACATATACCTACAATGAGCAGTTCTTC
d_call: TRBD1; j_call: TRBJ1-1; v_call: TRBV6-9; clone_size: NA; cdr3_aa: CASSQQGATEAFF; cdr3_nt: TGTGCCAGCAGTCAACAGGGGGCCACTGAAGCTTTCTTT
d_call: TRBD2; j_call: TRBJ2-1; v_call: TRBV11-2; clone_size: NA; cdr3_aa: CASRRTSLDEQFF; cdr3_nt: TGTGCCAGCAGACGGACTAGTCTCGATGAGCAGTTCTTC
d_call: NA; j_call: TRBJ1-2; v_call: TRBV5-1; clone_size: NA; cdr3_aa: CASSFGFMASNGYTF; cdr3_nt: TGCGCCAGCAGCTTTGGTTTTATGGCTTCGAATGGCTACACCTTC
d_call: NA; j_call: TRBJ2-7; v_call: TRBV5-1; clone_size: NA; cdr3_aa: CASSHTGHSSYEQYF; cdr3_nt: TGCGCCAGCAGCCACACAGGTCACAGCTCCTACGAGCAGTACTTC
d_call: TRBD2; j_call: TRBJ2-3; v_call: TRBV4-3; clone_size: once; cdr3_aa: CASSQGLGTSGVQYF; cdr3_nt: TGCGCCAGCAGCCAAGGTCTCGGGACTAGCGGGGTGCAGTATTTT
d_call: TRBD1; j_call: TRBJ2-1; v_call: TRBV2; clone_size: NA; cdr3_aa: CASSLRDRRQSEQFF; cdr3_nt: TGTGCCAGCAGCCTCCGGGACAGGCGCCAGTCGGAGCAGTTCTTC
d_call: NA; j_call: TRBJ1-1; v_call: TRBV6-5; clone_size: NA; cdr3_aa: CASSPRSMNTEAFF; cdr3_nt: TGTGCCAGCAGTCCCAGGTCAATGAACACTGAAGCTTTCTTT
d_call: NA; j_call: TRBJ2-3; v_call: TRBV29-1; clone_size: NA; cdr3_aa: CSVEGIQGSSTDTQYF; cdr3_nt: TGCAGCGTTGAAGGGATTCAGGGGTCTAGCACAGATACGCAGTATTTT
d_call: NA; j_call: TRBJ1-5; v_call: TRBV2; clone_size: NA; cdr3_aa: CASSRRTDNQPQHF; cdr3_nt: TGTGCCAGCAGCAGGAGGACAGACAATCAGCCCCAGCATTTT
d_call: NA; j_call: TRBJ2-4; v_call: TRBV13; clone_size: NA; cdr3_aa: CASSHRAGNIQYF; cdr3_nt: TGTGCCAGCAGCCACAGGGCTGGGAACATTCAGTACTTC
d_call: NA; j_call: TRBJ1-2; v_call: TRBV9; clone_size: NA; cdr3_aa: CASSVVGYGYTF; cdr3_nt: TGTGCCAGCAGCGTAGTGGGATATGGCTACACCTTC
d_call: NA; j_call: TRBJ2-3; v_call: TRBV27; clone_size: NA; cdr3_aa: CASSLEWSVTDTQYF; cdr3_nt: TGTGCCAGCAGTTTAGAATGGTCGGTTACAGATACGCAGTATTTT
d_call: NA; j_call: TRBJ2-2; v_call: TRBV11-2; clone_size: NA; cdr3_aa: CASSPYSGIGTGELFF; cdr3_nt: TGTGCCAGCAGCCCTTATAGCGGAATAGGGACCGGGGAGCTGTTTTTT
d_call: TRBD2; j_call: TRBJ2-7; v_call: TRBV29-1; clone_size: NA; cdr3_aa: CSVEEAGGSYEQYF; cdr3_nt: TGCAGCGTTGAAGAAGCGGGAGGCTCCTACGAGCAGTACTTC